This entry lists 19 T cell receptor beta chains sequenced from one sample in a study of OX40 agonist ivuxolimab in advanced cancers. Measured with immunoSEQ multiplex PCR; TCRdb has only the in-frame clones, and not every one. The sample has approximately 54,000 clones; approximately 90% are singletons. The input for sequencing was CD4+ or CD8+ T cells sorted from blood, taken in a trial of the OX40 agonist ivuxolimab. All receptors derive from an adult with an advanced solid tumor such as melanoma, head and neck, liver or kidney cancer.

This clone appeared a single time. This CDR3 is CASSYHRNYGYTF. The CDR3 DNA reads as TGTGCCAGCAGTTACCACCGAAACTATGGCTACACCTTC. V is TRBV6-5 and J is TRBJ1-2; D remains unclear. The V gene lost 2 bases and the J gene lost 2 bases, with 6 bases spanning the gap. Looked up from germline, CDR1 is MNHEY and CDR2 is SVGAGI. The CDR3 sequence is 13 residues long.

This chain uses TRBV6-5 with TRBJ2-2; either TRBD1 or TRBD2 may supply D (6 bases each). The CDR3 runs 15 residues. V lost 9 bases and J 3 bases, leaving 17 bases between the germline ends. Per germline, CDR1 MNHEY and CDR2 SVGAGI. The chain's CDR3 is CASWGRGLDTGELFF. The CDR3 DNA follows: TGTGCCAGTTGGGGCCGGGGGCTGGACACCGGGGAGCTGTTTTTT.

The V call is TRBV28, the J call TRBJ2-5; 8 bases fit TRBD2. The CDR3 has 15 amino acids. Germline V lookup: CDR1 MDHEN, CDR2 SYDVKM. J was trimmed by 2 bases and V by 5 bases; bases with no gene match: 7. CDR3 in amino acids: CASSPTLAVQETQYF. The DNA of the CDR3 is TGTGCCAGCAGTCCAACACTAGCGGTTCAAGAGACCCAGTACTTC.

This rearrangement joins TRBV4-1 to TRBJ2-1; maybe TRBD2 (6 bases). The CDR3 spans 14 residues. Germline CDR1 reads MGHRA; CDR2 reads YSYEKL. V lost 0 bases and J lost 10, with 13 bases in between. The chain's CDR3 is CASSQEWRESEQFF. The CDR3 coding sequence is TGCGCCAGCAGCCAAGAGTGGCGGGAAAGCGAGCAGTTCTTC.

The chain employs TRBV27 and TRBJ2-3, with D possibly TRBD2 on 5 matching bases. Trimming took off 5 bases at V and 0 bases at J, with 18 bases between the two ends. The CDR3 contains 17 residues. Germline CDR1 reads MNHEY; CDR2 reads SMNVEV (reference sequence). Here the CDR3 reads CASSPYSPRTSTDTQYF. CDR3 coding DNA: TGTGCCAGCAGTCCCTACTCCCCTAGGACTAGCACAGATACGCAGTATTTT.

The V gene is TRBV29-1, the J gene TRBJ2-7; possibly TRBD1 for D (6 bases). Trimming pared 3 bases from V and 6 bases from J, leaving 12 bases between. CDR1 and CDR2 from the germline V gene are SQVTM and ANQGSEA. CDR3 length equals 12 residues. CDR3 in amino acids: CSVDRGRGEQYF. Here the CDR3 DNA reads TGCAGCGTTGACAGGGGTCGGGGCGAGCAGTACTTC.

This chain joins TRBV10-3 and TRBJ1-5; D remains ambiguous. CDR1 is ENHRY, CDR2 SYGVKD, per germline. V was shortened by 1 base and J by 4 bases, with 2 bases between the two germline ends. This CDR3 is built from 12 residues. The CDR3 bases are TGTGCCATCAGTGAGTGGAATCAGCCCCAGCATTTT. Translated, it gives CAISEWNQPQHF.

The rearrangement uses TRBV7-8 and TRBJ2-7, with no clear D. CDR1 is SGHVS and CDR2 is FQNEAQ in the germline V gene. CDR3 size: 13 residues. V was pared by 5 bases and J by 1 base, with 9 bases between. The CDR3 loop is CASSPRLSYEQYF. The CDR3 nucleotides read TGTGCCAGCAGCCCTCGATTATCCTACGAGCAGTACTTC.

The chain combines TRBV5-4 with TRBJ2-7; D is perhaps TRBD2 (6 bases). Trimming shortened V by 5 bases and J by 5 bases, and 23 bases separated the two germline ends. There are 16 residues in the CDR3. Germline V gene data show CDR1 as SGHNT and CDR2 as YYREEE (reference sequence). The CDR3 loop is CASSWLGKRVRDEQYF. CDR3 coding DNA: TGTGCCAGCAGTTGGCTTGGGAAGCGGGTTAGGGACGAGCAGTACTTC.

V is TRBV6-5 and J is TRBJ1-1, with unresolved D. V dropped 6 bases and J dropped 0 bases, with 8 bases sitting between them. CDR3 size: 13 residues. Germline CDR1 is MNHEY and CDR2 is SVGAGI. CDR3 protein: CASRTGLNTEAFF. Here the CDR3 DNA reads TGTGCCAGCAGGACGGGCTTGAACACTGAAGCTTTCTTT.

V gene TRBV18 combines with J gene TRBJ2-1; TRBD2 matches 10 bases. The J segment lost 15 bases and the V segment lost 1 base, leaving 9 bases of the junction unmatched. Germline V gene sequence: CDR1 KGHSH, CDR2 LQKENI. CDR3 size: 14 residues. The CDR3 DNA follows: TGTGCCAGCTCACCACGCGCTAGCGGGAGCCTTACGTTCTTC. It is translated as CASSPRASGSLTFF.

This sequence joins TRBV27 and TRBJ1-2; a weak D match, TRBD1 (6 bases). The CDR3 is 15 residues long. Germline CDR1 MNHEY, CDR2 SMNVEV (reference sequence). Trimming cost V 0 bases and J 5 bases, with 13 bases left between them. DNA for the CDR3: TGTGCCAGCAGTTTATCGTGGACAGTAACTTATGGCTACACCTTC. Encoded protein: CASSLSWTVTYGYTF.

This sequence joins TRBV9 and TRBJ1-5; D gene ambiguous. Per germline, CDR1 SGDLS and CDR2 YYNGEE. The V gene lost 0 bases and the J gene lost 3 bases, with 7 bases spanning the gap. The CDR3 extends over 14 amino acids. The CDR3 DNA follows: TGTGCCAGCAGCGTAGGAGGCCTCAATCAGCCCCAGCATTTT. As protein: CASSVGGLNQPQHF.

V usage is TRBV29-1 and J usage is TRBJ2-7, with TRBD2 identical over 7 bases. V was pared by 3 bases and J by 3 bases, with 2 bases of the junction left unmatched. Germline V gene lookup returns CDR1 SQVTM and CDR2 ANQGSEA. The CDR3 sequence is 12 residues long. The CDR3 spells CSVEGGVYEQYF. The CDR3 region has the DNA TGCAGCGTTGAGGGGGGGGTCTACGAGCAGTACTTC.

V gene TRBV28 combines with J gene TRBJ2-3; D unclear. The V gene's germline CDR1 is MDHEN and CDR2 SYDVKM. Trimming pared 2 bases from V and 2 bases from J, leaving 11 bases between. The length of the CDR3 is 15 residues. CDR3 sequence reads: CASSLSFGPTDTQYF. As DNA, the CDR3 is TGTGCCAGCAGTTTAAGTTTTGGGCCCACAGATACGCAGTATTTT.

V and J are TRBV5-1 and TRBJ2-5; D tentatively fits TRBD1 or TRBD2 (5 bases each). Germline-derived CDR1 and CDR2 are SGHRS and YFSETQ. The germline V and J ends were trimmed by 0 bases and 1 base, with 16 bases remaining between them. CDR3 length equals 17 residues. CDR3 sequence reads: CASSLVGTDFLQETQYF. The CDR3 DNA sequence: TGCGCCAGCAGCTTGGTCGGGACCGACTTCCTCCAAGAGACCCAGTACTTC.

This sequence joins TRBV7-9 and TRBJ2-1; D ambiguous. There are 16 residues in the CDR3. Deletions cut 2 bases from V and 0 bases from J, with 11 bases between. From germline, CDR1 is SEHNR and CDR2 FQNEAQ (reference sequence). CDR3 nucleotide sequence: TGTGCCAGCAGCTTACAACCGAAGAGCTCCTACAATGAGCAGTTCTTC. Encoded protein: CASSLQPKSSYNEQFF. The variable domain in full, with the rest retrieved from reference TRBV7-9 and TRBJ2-1, is DTGVSQNPRHKITKRGQNVTFRCDPISEHNRLYWYRQTLGQGPEFLTYFQNEAQLEKSRLLSDRFSAERPKGSFSTLEIQRTEQGDSAMYLCASSLQPKSSYNEQFFGPGTRLTVL.

The chain links TRBV15 to TRBJ1-4, with D unresolved. The CDR3 contains 14 residues. Trimming pared 6 bases from V and 7 bases from J, leaving 15 bases between. Per germline, CDR1 LNHNV and CDR2 YYDKDF (reference sequence). Here the CDR3 DNA reads TGTGCCACCAGGGACGGCAGAGGTTCTGAAAAACTGTTTTTT. The encoded protein is CATRDGRGSEKLFF.

The table lists this clone with a count of one. V gene TRBV19 combines with J gene TRBJ2-3; the match to TRBD2 covers 7 bases. In germline, CDR1 is LNHDA, CDR2 SQIVND (reference sequence). Trimming removed 3 bases from V and 0 bases from J; junction bases left unmatched: 3. This CDR3 has 15 amino acids. The CDR3 region is CASSIAGVSTDTQYF. In DNA, the CDR3 is TGTGCCAGTAGTATTGCGGGAGTAAGCACAGATACGCAGTATTTT.